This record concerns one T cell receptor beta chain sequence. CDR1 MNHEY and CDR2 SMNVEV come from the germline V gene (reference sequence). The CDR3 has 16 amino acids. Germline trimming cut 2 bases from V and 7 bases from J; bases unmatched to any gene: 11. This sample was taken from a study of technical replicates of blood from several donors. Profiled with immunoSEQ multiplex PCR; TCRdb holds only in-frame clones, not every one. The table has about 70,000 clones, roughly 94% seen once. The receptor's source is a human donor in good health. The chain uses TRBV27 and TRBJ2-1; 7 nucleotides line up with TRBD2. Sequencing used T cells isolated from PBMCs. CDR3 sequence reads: CASSLRRAGVYNEQFF. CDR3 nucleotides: TGTGCCAGCAGTTTACGTCGGGCGGGGGTTTATAATGAGCAGTTCTTC.